The T cell receptor beta chain under discussion was sequenced for a study of T cells in Graves' hyperthyroidism and ophthalmopathy. Study-wide context: Peripheral blood was obtained at initial diagnosis, preceding any treatment.

Regarding the study as a whole: Most thyroid clonotypes expanded above 0.001 appeared in blood too.

Diagnosing involved the use of clinical symptoms, serum thyroxine and TRAb, thyroid ultrasound and orbital computed tomography. Any symptoms of ophthalmopathy came after the first hyperthyroidism diagnosis, from which the blood sample dates. V dropped 2 bases and J dropped 0 bases, with 11 bases sitting between them. Per the germline V gene, CDR1 is MGHRA and CDR2 is YSYEKL. The CDR3 covers 16 residues. About this clonotype itself: Its antigen is unknown.

Researchers took RNA transcripts and amplified the TCR beta CDR3 regions from them. Initially, a first-round RT-PCR of the TCR CDR3 employed the HTBI primer set. TCRdb ran MiXCR on the multiplex PCR reads and lists one entry per CDR3 protein. Of over 700,000 distinct CDR3 sequences in the sample, over 15% were seen once. This chain links TRBV4-1 with TRBJ2-1; either TRBD1 or TRBD2 may fit D (5 bases each). The sequenced sample was blood. This clonotype originated in a woman in her 50s with Graves' hyperthyroidism that later progressed to Graves' ophthalmopathy. In DNA form, the CDR3 reads TGCGCCAGCAGCCAATGGACAACTAGCTCCTACAATGAGCAGTTCTTC. This gives the protein CASSQWTTSSYNEQFF.